These 24 T cell receptor beta chains came from one sample sequenced in a study of T cell responses to AZD1222 COVID-19 vaccine. Assay used: immunoSEQ multiplex PCR; TCRdb lists only in-frame clones, some missing. The repertoire includes about 150,000 clones, 85% of them detected once, and 7.9% sits in the top ten. Sequencing was performed on peripheral blood, taken 28 days after the second dose of the MenACWY control vaccine. These receptors were collected from an adult who received the MenACWY meningococcal vaccine as a control.

This clone is a singleton in its sample. This rearrangement joins TRBV28 to TRBJ1-4; TRBD1 agrees at 7 bases. There are 15 residues in the CDR3. With 4 bases clipped from V and 8 bases from J, the junction kept 10 bases outside the gene matches. CDR1 MDHEN and CDR2 SYDVKM come from the germline V gene. The CDR3 DNA is TGTGCCAGCAGTTCCAGCCGACAGGGAAGCGAAAAACTGTTTTTT. The encoded protein is CASSSSRQGSEKLFF. Complete variable domain (other parts from reference TRBV28 and TRBJ1-4): DVKVTQSSRYLVKRTGEKVFLECVQDMDHENMFWYRQDPGLGLRLIYFSYDVKMKEKGDIPEGYSVSREKKERFSLILESASTNQTSMYLCASSSSRQGSEKLFFGSGTQLSVL.

This clone appeared a single time. The chain has TRBV24-1 and TRBJ1-5; D may be TRBD1 (6 bases). CDR1 is KGHDR and CDR2 is SFDVKD in the germline V gene. Between the trimmed V and J ends, which lost 3 bases and 5 bases, there was a span of 10 bases. CDR3 length: 14 residues. In DNA, the CDR3 is TGTGCCACCAGTGATCACCAGGGGCATCAGCCCCAGCATTTT. This sequence encodes CATSDHQGHQPQHF.

The chain couples TRBV7-9 to TRBJ1-6; a weak D match, TRBD1 (5 bases). CDR3 length: 14 residues. Germline V CDR1 and CDR2: SEHNR, FQNEAQ (reference sequence). The V gene lost 7 bases and the J gene lost 6 bases, with 13 bases spanning the gap. CDR3 sequence (DNA): TGTGCCAGCACTTACGGGGGGATTAATTCACCCCTCCACTTT. Its translation is CASTYGGINSPLHF.

The rearrangement links TRBV19 to TRBJ1-5; 7 positions match TRBD1. CDR1 LNHDA and CDR2 SQIVND come from the germline V gene (reference sequence). The J segment lost 5 bases and the V segment lost 6 bases, leaving 13 bases of the junction unmatched. This CDR3 spans 16 amino acids. CDR3 in DNA: TGTGCCAGTAGACTCTCGGGGACAGCAAGCGATCAGCCCCAGCATTTT. Amino acid sequence: CASRLSGTASDQPQHF. The entire variable domain, with the rest obtained from reference TRBV19 and TRBJ1-5, is as follows: DGGITQSPKYLFRKEGQNVTLSCEQNLNHDAMYWYRQDPGQGLRLIYYSQIVNDFQKGDIAEGYSVSREKKESFPLTVTSAQKNPTAFYLCASRLSGTASDQPQHFGDGTRLSIL.

The genes are TRBV2 and TRBJ1-2, with D possibly being TRBD1 (6 bases). The CDR3 has 14 amino acids. Per germline, CDR1 SNHLY and CDR2 FYNNEI. V shed 4 bases and J shed 3 bases, with 12 bases lying between them. The CDR3 loop is CASSANREDYGYTF. CDR3 DNA sequence: TGTGCCAGCAGTGCTAACAGGGAAGACTATGGCTACACCTTC. Combining the CDR3 with reference TRBV2 and TRBJ1-2 gives the whole variable domain EPEVTQTPSHQVTQMGQEVILRCVPISNHLYFYWYRQILGQKVEFLVSFYNNEISEKSEIFDDQFSVERPDGSNFTLKIRSTKLEDSAMYFCASSANREDYGYTFGSGTRLTVV.

The chain couples TRBV7-2 to TRBJ1-1; TRBD1 might be the D (5 bases). V dropped 3 bases and J dropped 3 bases, with 8 bases sitting between them. The CDR3 is 13 residues long. Germline V lookup: CDR1 SGHTA, CDR2 FQGNSA. CDR3 DNA sequence: TGTGCCAGCAGCTTCGACAGTGACACTGAAGCTTTCTTT. Amino acid sequence: CASSFDSDTEAFF.

The V gene is TRBV7-8, the J gene TRBJ2-7; D is unclear. The germline CDR1 and CDR2 sequences are SGHVS and FQNEAQ. Between the trimmed V and J ends, which lost 5 bases and 9 bases, there was a span of 17 bases. The CDR3 consists of 13 residues. The CDR3 nucleotides read TGTGCCAGCAGCGTGGGCCGCCTACGAGGGCAGTACTTC. As protein: CASSVGRLRGQYF.

V and J are TRBV7-7 and TRBJ2-1; D tentatively reads TRBD1 or TRBD2 (5 bases each). Germline V gene sequence: CDR1 SSHAT, CDR2 FNYEAQ (reference sequence). This CDR3 has 16 residues. V was shortened by 5 bases and J by 0 bases, with 14 bases between the two germline ends. The CDR3 DNA is TGTGCCAGCAGCCCGGGACGCACCCGCTCCTACAATGAGCAGTTCTTC. Its translation: CASSPGRTRSYNEQFF.

The V call is TRBV4-2, the J call TRBJ1-3, with 11 positions matching TRBD1. V lost 3 bases, J lost 2 bases, and 3 bases stayed unmatched. The CDR3 runs to 16 residues. Per the germline V gene, CDR1 is LGHNA and CDR2 is YNFKEQ. The CDR3 is CASSQAGQGAGNTIYF. The CDR3 region has the DNA TGTGCCAGCAGCCAGGCGGGACAGGGGGCTGGAAACACCATATATTTT.

The chain links TRBV5-4 to TRBJ2-7; a possible D gene is TRBD2 (5 bases). The CDR3 consists of 16 residues. Germline-derived CDR1 and CDR2 are SGHNT and YYREEE (reference sequence). The ends were cut back, 5 bases at V and 5 bases at J, with 23 bases in the middle. In nucleotides, the CDR3 is TGTGCCAGCAGGTCCTCTCTAGCACAAGAGCTGAACGAGCAGTACTTC. Translated: CASRSSLAQELNEQYF.

This chain uses TRBV28 with TRBJ1-5; 7 bases are a match to TRBD1. The length of the CDR3 is 15 residues. V was pared by 4 bases and J by 5 bases, with 8 bases of the junction left unmatched. Germline loops: CDR1 MDHEN, CDR2 SYDVKM. The CDR3 here is CASSSAQGRHQPQHF. The CDR3 DNA is TGTGCCAGCAGTTCGGCACAGGGGAGACATCAGCCCCAGCATTTT.

The chain joins TRBV6-5 to TRBJ1-1; the match to TRBD1 covers 9 bases. J lost 5 bases, V lost 2 bases, and 3 bases had no gene match. Germline V CDR1 and CDR2: MNHEY, SVGAGI. The CDR3 contains 14 residues. DNA of the CDR3: TGTGCCAGCAGTTACCTGGGACAGGGAACTGAAGCTTTCTTT. Protein sequence: CASSYLGQGTEAFF.

This rearrangement joins TRBV2 to TRBJ2-1; 14 positions match TRBD2. This CDR3 has 14 residues. The V gene's germline CDR1 is SNHLY and CDR2 FYNNEI. V lost 8 bases, J lost 9 bases, and 6 bases stayed unmatched. CDR3 nucleotides: TGTGCCAGCCGACTAGCGGGAGGGTGGGTTGAGCAGTTCTTC. Its protein is CASRLAGGWVEQFF.

The V and J genes are TRBV7-2 and TRBJ1-2; 10 nucleotides match TRBD1. The CDR3 covers 15 residues. The germline V gene encodes CDR1 SGHTA and CDR2 FQGNSA. The V segment lost 5 bases and the J segment 6 bases; nucleotides outside the gene matches: 9. CDR3: CASSLTRTGGNGYTF. The CDR3 DNA follows: TGTGCCAGCAGCCTAACTCGGACAGGGGGGAATGGCTACACCTTC.

J is TRBJ1-3 and V is TRBV29-1; D remains ambiguous. V lost 4 bases and J 9 bases, leaving 13 bases between the germline ends. The CDR3 is 12 amino acids. The germline gives CDR1 SQVTM, CDR2 ANQGSEA. The CDR3 is CSVAPHDGTIYF. DNA of the CDR3: TGCAGCGTTGCTCCGCATGACGGCACCATATATTTT.

This rearrangement joins TRBV5-1 to TRBJ2-2; weak D call: TRBD1 (5 bases). The CDR3 loop spans 15 amino acids. V was pared by 1 base and J by 1 base, with 8 bases between. Germline V lookup: CDR1 SGHRS, CDR2 YFSETQ. The CDR3 nucleotides are TGCGCCAGCAGCTTGAATCAGGGGAACACCGGGGAGCTGTTTTTT. Translated: CASSLNQGNTGELFF.

The rearrangement uses TRBV5-4 and TRBJ1-5, with a weak D call TRBD1 (6 bases). V lost 4 bases, J lost 0 bases, and 8 bases lay in between. Germline V gene lookup returns CDR1 SGHNT and CDR2 YYREEE (reference sequence). The CDR3 spans 14 residues. CDR3: CASSLQGSNQPQHF. The CDR3 nucleotides read TGTGCCAGCAGCCTACAGGGTAGCAATCAGCCCCAGCATTTT.

The V gene is TRBV6-5, the J gene TRBJ2-7, with 7 positions matching TRBD1. Looked up from germline, CDR1 is MNHEY and CDR2 is SVGAGI. Trimming removed 6 bases from V and 3 bases from J; junction bases left unmatched: 8. This CDR3 region has 14 residues. CDR3: CASRAGGPVYEQYV. The CDR3 nucleotides are TGTGCCAGCAGGGCAGGGGGACCAGTCTACGAGCAGTACGTC.

This chain uses TRBV6-4 with TRBJ2-5, with TRBD2 matching over 9 bases. The CDR3 contains 14 residues. The ends lost 4 bases at V and 3 bases at J; junction bases unmatched: 3. Per germline, CDR1 MRHNA and CDR2 SNTAGT. Here the CDR3 DNA reads TGTGCCAGCAGTGGGACTAGCGAGAAAGAGACCCAGTACTTC. This encodes CASSGTSEKETQYF.

The V gene is TRBV5-4, the J gene TRBJ2-5, with TRBD2 matching 15 bases. The V gene end was trimmed by 0 bases and the J gene end by 3 bases; junction bases not matched to a gene: 3. The germline V gene has CDR1 SGHNT and CDR2 YYREEE (reference sequence). The CDR3 consists of 17 residues. The CDR3 DNA reads TGTGCCAGCAGCTTGGGCCGGACTAGCGGGGGGGAAGAGACCCAGTACTTC. Translated, it gives CASSLGRTSGGEETQYF.

This rearrangement joins TRBV28 to TRBJ1-5, with D perhaps matching TRBD1 (6 bases). Germline values: CDR1 MDHEN, CDR2 SYDVKM. V lost 3 bases, J lost 7 bases, and 13 bases lay in between. CDR3 size: 14 residues. CDR3 DNA sequence: TGTGCCAGCAGTTTGAGGGGGGAATGGCAGCCCCAGCATTTT. It codes for CASSLRGEWQPQHF.

This clone occurred once. This chain joins TRBV6-2 or TRBV6-3 and TRBJ2-3; no firm D call. Per germline, CDR1 MNHEY and CDR2 SVGEGT. The CDR3 loop spans 13 amino acids. V shed 5 bases and J shed 4 bases, with 10 bases lying between them. CDR3 sequence (DNA): TGTGCCAGCAGTGGGATAGGTTCAGATACGCAGTATTTT. This translates into CASSGIGSDTQYF.

The gene calls are TRBV7-2 and TRBJ1-1; TRBD1 might be the D (5 bases). The CDR3 is 14 residues long. Trimming left V 3 bases short and J 0 bases short, with 8 bases between. Germline values: CDR1 SGHTA, CDR2 FQGNSA. CDR3 DNA sequence: TGTGCCAGCAGCTTCTGGGGGATGAACACTGAAGCTTTCTTT. It translates to CASSFWGMNTEAFF.

The V gene is TRBV19, the J gene TRBJ1-1, with D tentatively TRBD1 (6 bases). Germline V lookup: CDR1 LNHDA, CDR2 SQIVND (reference sequence). This CDR3 is 13 amino acids long. The ends were cut back, 11 bases at V and 0 bases at J, with 13 bases in the middle. In DNA, the CDR3 is TGTGCCTCCCAGGACAGCATGAACACTGAAGCTTTCTTT. Translating gives CASQDSMNTEAFF. The full variable domain, rest sourced from reference TRBV19 and TRBJ1-1, is DGGITQSPKYLFRKEGQNVTLSCEQNLNHDAMYWYRQDPGQGLRLIYYSQIVNDFQKGDIAEGYSVSREKKESFPLTVTSAQKNPTAFYLCASQDSMNTEAFFGQGTRLTVV.